The clone carrying this T cell receptor (beta chain) came up a few times. Its antigen is not identified. A much more abundant neighbour one base away suggests this may be a read error. These data are taken from a study of molecular identifiers for immune sequencing clone quantification. General study results and limits: Barcode-sharing identical TCR molecules could underestimate highly expanded clone sizes.

V was clipped by 3 bases and J by 5 bases; unmatched bases: 8. This CDR3 is built from 16 residues. TCRdb passed the PCR reads through MiXCR, listing each CDR3 protein once. Of some 650,000 distinct CDR3 sequences listed, around 20% were seen once; the top ten hold about 0.9%. The clonotype originates from a human donor in good health. Some libraries in this study had Jurkat cell RNA spiked in. V and J are TRBV12-3 or TRBV12-4 and TRBJ1-5, with 9 nucleotides matching TRBD1. The sample comprised naive CD8+ T cells from blood, with Jurkat cell RNA spiked in. Stated subset: FACS-sorted CD8+CD4-CCR7+CD45RA+ naive T cells. The chain's CDR3 is CASSFETGGIYQPQHF. The CDR3 DNA sequence: TGTGCCAGCAGTTTTGAAACAGGGGGCATATATCAGCCCCAGCATTTT.